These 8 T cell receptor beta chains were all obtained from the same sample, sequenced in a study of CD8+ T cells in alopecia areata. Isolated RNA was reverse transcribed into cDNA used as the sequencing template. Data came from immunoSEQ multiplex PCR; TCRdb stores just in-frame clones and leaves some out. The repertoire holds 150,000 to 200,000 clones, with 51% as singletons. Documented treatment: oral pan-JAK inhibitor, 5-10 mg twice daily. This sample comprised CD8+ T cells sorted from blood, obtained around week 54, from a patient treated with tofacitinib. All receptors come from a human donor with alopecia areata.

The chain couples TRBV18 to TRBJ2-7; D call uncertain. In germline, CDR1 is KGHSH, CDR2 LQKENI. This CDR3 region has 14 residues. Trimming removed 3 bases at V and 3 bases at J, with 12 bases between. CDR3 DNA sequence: TGTGCCAGCTCACCGAGCCAGATAAACTACGAGCAGTACTTC. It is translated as CASSPSQINYEQYF.

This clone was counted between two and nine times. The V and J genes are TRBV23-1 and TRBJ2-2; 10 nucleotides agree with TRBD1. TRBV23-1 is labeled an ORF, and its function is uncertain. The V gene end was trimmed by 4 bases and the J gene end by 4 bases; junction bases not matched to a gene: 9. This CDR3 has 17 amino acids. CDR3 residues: CASSPKTGGVGTGELFF. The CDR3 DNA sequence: TGCGCCAGCAGTCCCAAGACAGGGGGCGTGGGCACCGGGGAGCTGTTTTTT.

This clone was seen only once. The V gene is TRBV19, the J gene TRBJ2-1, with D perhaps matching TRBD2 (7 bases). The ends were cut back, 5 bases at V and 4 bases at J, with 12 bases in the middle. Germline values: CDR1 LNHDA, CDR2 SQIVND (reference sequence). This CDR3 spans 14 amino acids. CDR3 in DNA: TGTGCCAGTAGTGGGGGGGGCCCGTACAATGAGCAGTTCTTC. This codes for CASSGGGPYNEQFF. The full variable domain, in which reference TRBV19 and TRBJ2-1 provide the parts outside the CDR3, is DGGITQSPKYLFRKEGQNVTLSCEQNLNHDAMYWYRQDPGQGLRLIYYSQIVNDFQKGDIAEGYSVSREKKESFPLTVTSAQKNPTAFYLCASSGGGPYNEQFFGPGTRLTVL.

The CDR3 loop reads CASSLEAPTEAFF. DNA for the CDR3: TGTGCCAGCAGCTTGGAAGCCCCCACTGAAGCTTTCTTT. The V and J genes are TRBV7-8 and TRBJ1-1; no definite D call. V lost 3 bases and J 4 bases, leaving 9 bases between the germline ends. Germline CDR1 SGHVS, CDR2 FQNEAQ. The CDR3 is 13 amino acids. Full variable domain (missing parts from reference TRBV7-8 and TRBJ1-1): GAGVSQSPRYKVAKRGQDVALRCDPISGHVSLFWYQQALGQGPEFLTYFQNEAQLDKSGLPSDRFFAERPEGSVSTLKIQRTQQEDSAVYLCASSLEAPTEAFFGQGTRLTVV.

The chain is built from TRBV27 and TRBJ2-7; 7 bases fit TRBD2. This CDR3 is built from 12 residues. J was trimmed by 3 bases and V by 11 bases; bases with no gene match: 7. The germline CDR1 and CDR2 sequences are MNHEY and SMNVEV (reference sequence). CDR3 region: CAAGGTGYEQYF. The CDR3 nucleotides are TGTGCCGCCGGGGGGACGGGCTACGAGCAGTACTTC.

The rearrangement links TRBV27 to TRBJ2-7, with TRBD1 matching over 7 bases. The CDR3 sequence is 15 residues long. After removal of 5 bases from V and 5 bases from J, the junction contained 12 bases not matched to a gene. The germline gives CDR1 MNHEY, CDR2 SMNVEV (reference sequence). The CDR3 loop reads CASSPADRVGNEQYF. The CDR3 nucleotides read TGTGCCAGCAGTCCAGCCGACAGGGTGGGCAACGAGCAGTACTTC.

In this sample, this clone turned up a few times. DNA of the CDR3: TGCGCCAGCAGCCAAGTACTAGCGGGGAACTACGAGCAGTACTTC. This encodes CASSQVLAGNYEQYF. The gene calls are TRBV4-3 and TRBJ2-7, with 10 bases identical to TRBD2. CDR1 is LGHNA, CDR2 YSLEER, per germline. The CDR3 totals 15 residues. V shed 1 base, J shed 3 bases, and the junction held 3 bases outside the gene matches.

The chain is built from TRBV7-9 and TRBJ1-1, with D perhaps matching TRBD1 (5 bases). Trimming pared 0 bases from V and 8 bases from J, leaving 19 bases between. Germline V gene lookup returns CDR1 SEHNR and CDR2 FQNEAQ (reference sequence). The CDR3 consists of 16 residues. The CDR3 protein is CASSLARGVGTEEAFF. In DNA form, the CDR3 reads TGTGCCAGCAGCTTAGCGAGAGGAGTAGGGACGGAAGAAGCTTTCTTT.